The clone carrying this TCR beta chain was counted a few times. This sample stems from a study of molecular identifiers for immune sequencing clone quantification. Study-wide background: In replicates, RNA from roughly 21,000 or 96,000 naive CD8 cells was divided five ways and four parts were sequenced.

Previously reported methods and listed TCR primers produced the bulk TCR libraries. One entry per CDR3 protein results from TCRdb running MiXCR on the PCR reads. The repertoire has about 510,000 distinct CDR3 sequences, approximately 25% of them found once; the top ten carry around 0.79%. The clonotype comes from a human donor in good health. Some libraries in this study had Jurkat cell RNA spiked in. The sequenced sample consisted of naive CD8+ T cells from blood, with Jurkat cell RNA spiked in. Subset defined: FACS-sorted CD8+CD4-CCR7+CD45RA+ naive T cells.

The DNA for the CDR3 is TGCAGTGCTAGAGATGTGGGACAGGGGTTCCGGAACACTGAAGCTTTCTTT. Amino acids: CSARDVGQGFRNTEAFF. The rearrangement links TRBV20-1 to TRBJ1-1, with 10 bases identical to TRBD1. Trimming removed 0 bases from V and 1 base from J; junction bases left unmatched: 8. The CDR3 totals 17 residues. Germline assignment: CDR1 DFQATT and CDR2 SNEGSKA (reference sequence).